This entry concerns a single T cell receptor (beta chain). Its target is unknown. The data were taken from a study of vaccination and CD4 T cells after COVID-19. Study details: Post-COVID draws followed diagnosis by a median around 97 days (range 35 to 161).

The assay that was used to sequence DNA from cultured CD4+ T cells was the Oncomine TCR Beta short-read assay. MiXCR was run by TCRdb on the PCR reads, yielding one entry per CDR3 protein. The table includes approximately 15,000 distinct CDR3 sequences, around 42% detected once. The V and J ends lost 2 bases and 7 bases respectively, with 8 bases between them. The CDR3 runs to 13 residues. Germline CDR1 reads MNHEY; CDR2 reads SVGAGI. Treatment of the sample: approximately 10-day PBMC culture with coronavirus spike peptide pools or control peptides (ViraFEST assay). The J gene is TRBJ2-2, the V gene TRBV6-5, with D unresolved. The receptor was isolated from a human donor who had recovered from COVID-19. The material was CD4+ T cells from blood, cultured in vitro, obtained before SARS-CoV-2 vaccination. CDR3 loop: CASSYRSLGELFF. The CDR3 nucleotides read TGTGCCAGCAGTTACCGAAGTCTCGGGGAGCTGTTTTTT.